The 24 T cell receptor beta chains below all came from one sample that was sequenced in a study of cytomegalovirus exposure and HLA in healthy donors. Primers included in the PCR were 60 Vbeta and 13 Jbeta primers. Clones were read by immunoSEQ multiplex PCR, and TCRdb kept only the in-frame ones, dropping some. The sample holds over 130,000 clones, over 60% seen once. Sequencing was performed on PBMCs. Every receptor here comes from a man aged 35-49 years in good health and CMV-seronegative.

The chain combines TRBV15 with TRBJ2-7; 9 positions agree with TRBD1. The ends lost 6 bases at V and 3 bases at J; junction bases unmatched: 9. CDR1 and CDR2 (germline): LNHNV, YYDKDF (reference sequence). The CDR3 spans 15 residues. The CDR3 region is CATRIGRDRDYEQYF. CDR3 nucleotide sequence: TGTGCCACCAGAATTGGTCGGGACAGGGACTACGAGCAGTACTTC.

The rearrangement uses TRBV10-3 and TRBJ2-3; possibly TRBD2 for D (6 bases). In germline, CDR1 is ENHRY, CDR2 SYGVKD. The CDR3 is 13 residues long. The ends were cut back, 7 bases at V and 3 bases at J, with 11 bases in the middle. CDR3 sequence reads: CAIKDYGTDTQYF. As DNA, the CDR3 is TGTGCCATCAAGGACTATGGTACAGATACGCAGTATTTT.

V usage is TRBV19 and J usage is TRBJ1-3; 12 nucleotides agree with TRBD1. The ends lost 7 bases at V and 0 bases at J; junction bases unmatched: 10. This CDR3 is built from 18 residues. In germline, CDR1 is LNHDA, CDR2 SQIVND (reference sequence). The CDR3 loop reads CASTRSGTGGLSGNTIYF. Written as DNA, the CDR3 is TGTGCCAGTACCAGGTCCGGGACAGGGGGCCTCTCTGGAAACACCATATATTTT.

The chain recombines TRBV2 with TRBJ1-4, with D possibly matching TRBD1 (6 bases). Germline V gene lookup returns CDR1 SNHLY and CDR2 FYNNEI. The length of the CDR3 is 14 residues. The ends were cut back, 4 bases at V and 0 bases at J, with 6 bases in the middle. The CDR3 nucleotides are TGTGCCAGCAGTGGACAGGCAACTAATGAAAAACTGTTTTTT. Translated: CASSGQATNEKLFF. Looking up the rest from reference TRBV2 and TRBJ1-4 gives the full variable domain: EPEVTQTPSHQVTQMGQEVILRCVPISNHLYFYWYRQILGQKVEFLVSFYNNEISEKSEIFDDQFSVERPDGSNFTLKIRSTKLEDSAMYFCASSGQATNEKLFFGSGTQLSVL.

The chain carries TRBV11-2 and TRBJ2-3; D is perhaps TRBD2 (6 bases). CDR1 and CDR2 (germline): SGHAT, FQNNGV. CDR3 length: 16 amino acids. V dropped 2 bases and J dropped 4 bases, with 16 bases sitting between them. The CDR3 DNA sequence: TGTGCCAGCAGCTTACTAGCGAACCGGTTGGCAGATACGCAGTATTTT. Translated: CASSLLANRLADTQYF.

CDR3 region: CASSSGGVKNIQYF. The DNA for the CDR3 is TGTGCCAGCAGTTCGGGAGGGGTCAAAAACATTCAGTACTTC. The chain is built from TRBV28 and TRBJ2-4; the match to TRBD2 covers 8 bases. Per the germline V gene, CDR1 is MDHEN and CDR2 is SYDVKM. V was pared by 4 bases and J by 3 bases, with 2 bases of the junction left unmatched. This CDR3 has 14 amino acids. Combining the CDR3 with reference TRBV28 and TRBJ2-4 gives the whole variable domain DVKVTQSSRYLVKRTGEKVFLECVQDMDHENMFWYRQDPGLGLRLIYFSYDVKMKEKGDIPEGYSVSREKKERFSLILESASTNQTSMYLCASSSGGVKNIQYFGAGTRLSVL.

This chain joins TRBV27 and TRBJ1-1; 7 bases match TRBD1. Germline CDR1 and CDR2: MNHEY and SMNVEV (reference sequence). V was pared by 7 bases and J by 5 bases, with 7 bases of the junction left unmatched. There are 13 residues in the CDR3. CDR3 DNA: TGTGCCAGCACCCGTTACAGGGGTACTGAAGCTTTCTTT. Encoded protein: CASTRYRGTEAFF.

The chain recombines TRBV6-5 with TRBJ2-2; perhaps TRBD1 as D (6 bases). There are 16 residues in the CDR3. The V end was cut by 1 base, the J end by 1 base, with 10 bases between. Germline V lookup: CDR1 MNHEY, CDR2 SVGAGI. CDR3 DNA: TGTGCCAGCAGTTACTTACCGGGACAGAACACCGGGGAGCTGTTTTTT. Protein product: CASSYLPGQNTGELFF.

J is TRBJ2-7 and V is TRBV28; 8 nucleotides match TRBD2. The CDR3 has 15 residues. The germline gives CDR1 MDHEN, CDR2 SYDVKM. The V segment lost 2 bases and the J segment 2 bases; nucleotides outside the gene matches: 5. The CDR3 loop is CASSLRTSRPYEQYF. CDR3 sequence (DNA): TGTGCCAGCAGTTTAAGGACTAGCCGCCCCTACGAGCAGTACTTC. Using reference TRBV28 and TRBJ2-7 for the parts outside the CDR3, the full variable domain is DVKVTQSSRYLVKRTGEKVFLECVQDMDHENMFWYRQDPGLGLRLIYFSYDVKMKEKGDIPEGYSVSREKKERFSLILESASTNQTSMYLCASSLRTSRPYEQYFGPGTRLTVT.

The chain uses TRBV28 and TRBJ1-2, with 8 nucleotides matching TRBD1. V was clipped by 5 bases and J by 2 bases; unmatched bases: 1. The CDR3 covers 13 residues. Germline values: CDR1 MDHEN, CDR2 SYDVKM. Here the CDR3 reads CASSPGGNYGYTF. The CDR3 nucleotides read TGTGCCAGCAGTCCAGGGGGCAACTATGGCTACACCTTC.

The J gene is TRBJ2-2, the V gene TRBV6-9; 11 nucleotides match TRBD2. CDR3 length: 15 residues. J lost 8 bases, V lost 5 bases, and 7 bases had no gene match. Germline V gene sequence: CDR1 MNHGY, CDR2 SVAAGI. The CDR3 region is CASSVSGGGLGELFF. CDR3 coding DNA: TGTGCCAGCAGTGTTAGCGGGGGGGGTTTAGGGGAGCTGTTTTTT.

This chain joins TRBV27 and TRBJ2-1, with 7 bases fitting TRBD1. The CDR3 totals 14 residues. Per germline, CDR1 MNHEY and CDR2 SMNVEV (reference sequence). Losses at the gene ends were 6 bases for V and 6 bases for J; bases not matched to a gene: 8. CDR3 DNA: TGTGCCAGCAGCCACAGGGGTCGGGGCAATGAGCAGTTCTTC. This encodes CASSHRGRGNEQFF.

The chain carries TRBV4-3 and TRBJ2-2, with 9 bases that match TRBD1. The trim removed 1 base at V and 5 bases at J, leaving 5 bases unmatched. Germline values: CDR1 LGHNA, CDR2 YSLEER. The CDR3 is 16 residues long. The CDR3 DNA sequence: TGCGCCAGCAGCCAAGCCGGGACAGGGTATACCGGGGAGCTGTTTTTT. Translated, it gives CASSQAGTGYTGELFF.

J is TRBJ2-2 and V is TRBV2, with 10 bases matching TRBD1. Looked up from germline, CDR1 is SNHLY and CDR2 is FYNNEI. CDR3 size: 17 residues. V dropped 7 bases and J dropped 1; count of bases not matched to a gene: 9. This CDR3 is CASTLRTGGGNTGELFF. The CDR3 nucleotides are TGTGCCAGCACCCTCAGGACAGGGGGTGGGAACACCGGGGAGCTGTTTTTT.

The chain uses TRBV10-3 and TRBJ2-7, with D maybe TRBD2 (5 bases). Trimming took off 11 bases at V and 0 bases at J, with 17 bases between the two ends. CDR1 ENHRY and CDR2 SYGVKD come from the germline V gene. The CDR3 runs to 14 residues. This chain's CDR3 is CALRSGGNSYEQYF. The DNA for the CDR3 is TGTGCCCTCCGGAGCGGAGGAAACTCCTACGAGCAGTACTTC.

J is TRBJ2-2 and V is TRBV7-9, with D uncertain. Trimming left V 11 bases short and J 8 bases short, with 21 bases between. CDR3 length equals 14 residues. Per the germline V gene, CDR1 is SEHNR and CDR2 is FQNEAQ (reference sequence). The CDR3 sequence is CALRGSRIYGELFF. As DNA, the CDR3 is TGTGCCCTCAGAGGCTCTAGGATTTATGGGGAGCTGTTTTTT.

The chain uses TRBV11-2 and TRBJ2-3, with 7 bases fitting TRBD2. V dropped 1 base and J dropped 4; count of bases not matched to a gene: 5. This CDR3 spans 15 amino acids. Germline CDR1 SGHAT, CDR2 FQNNGV. CDR3 loop: CASSLGREFADTQYF. The CDR3 DNA sequence: TGTGCCAGCAGCTTAGGGCGGGAGTTCGCAGATACGCAGTATTTT.

The chain joins TRBV28 to TRBJ2-5; 9 bases map to TRBD1. The J segment lost 5 bases and the V segment lost 5 bases, leaving 6 bases of the junction unmatched. This CDR3 has 14 amino acids. Germline V gives CDR1 MDHEN, CDR2 SYDVKM. CDR3 coding DNA: TGTGCCAGCAGTAAGGGACAGGGACTGGAGACCCAGTACTTC. Translation gives CASSKGQGLETQYF.

A few counts support this clone. The junction shows a germline mismatch at one end, possibly a read error. V is TRBV23-1 and J is TRBJ1-4, with TRBD1 identical over 7 bases. TRBV23-1 has ORF status, its function being uncertain. The CDR3 is made up of 11 amino acids. CDR3 sequence: CASILGGQDGF. Written as DNA, the CDR3 is TGCGCCAGCATCCTAGGTGGACAGGACGGTTTT.

The V gene is TRBV11-2, the J gene TRBJ1-5, with D perhaps matching TRBD1 (5 bases). With 5 bases removed from V and 0 bases from J, the gap between germline ends came to 14 bases. The CDR3 sequence is 16 residues long. Germline V lookup: CDR1 SGHAT, CDR2 FQNNGV. The CDR3 region has the DNA TGTGCCAGCAGCACCCCGACAGACCTTAGCAATCAGCCCCAGCATTTT. This codes for CASSTPTDLSNQPQHF.

This chain connects TRBV6-1 to TRBJ2-5; TRBD1 might be the D (5 bases). V was cut by 7 bases and J by 2 bases, with 17 bases left in between. Germline values: CDR1 MNHNS, CDR2 SASEGT. The CDR3 has 15 residues. CDR3 coding DNA: TGTGCCAGCACAACAGGACACCGAGGACAAGAGACCCAGTACTTC. It encodes CASTTGHRGQETQYF.

The gene calls are TRBV7-2 and TRBJ2-2; possible D gene TRBD2, 6 bases. Trimming pared 5 bases from V and 5 bases from J, leaving 12 bases between. The CDR3 has 14 amino acids. The germline V gene encodes CDR1 SGHTA and CDR2 FQGNSA. CDR3 region: CASSPRLGTGELFF. The CDR3 DNA reads TGTGCCAGCAGCCCTAGACTAGGTACCGGGGAGCTGTTTTTT.

The CDR3 sequence is CASSVGQVQETQYF. Here the CDR3 DNA reads TGTGCCAGCAGCGTAGGCCAGGTCCAAGAGACCCAGTACTTC. J is TRBJ2-5 and V is TRBV9, with no clear D. CDR1 is SGDLS and CDR2 is YYNGEE in the germline V gene. Trimming removed 0 bases from V and 1 base from J, with 7 bases in between. This CDR3 contains 14 residues.

The chain joins TRBV16 to TRBJ2-7; D remains unclear. The CDR3 totals 13 residues. With 0 bases removed from V and 4 bases from J, the gap between germline ends came to 7 bases. Germline V lookup: CDR1 KGHSY, CDR2 FQNENV. The CDR3, as DNA: TGTGCCAGCAGCCAATCGTCCGGGTACGAGCAGTACTTC. This translates into CASSQSSGYEQYF.